This T cell receptor (beta chain) was retrieved from a study of cytomegalovirus exposure and HLA in healthy donors. The count of this clone is one. Its antigen remains unknown. The PCR ran on 60 Vbeta and 13 Jbeta primers. The data were produced by immunoSEQ multiplex PCR, yet TCRdb's version contains in-frame clones alone and is incomplete. The sample has approximately 100,000 clones, 79% seen once. CDR1 is SGHNT, CDR2 YENEEA, per germline. This CDR3 region has 13 residues. V dropped 2 bases and J dropped 4 bases, with 6 bases sitting between them. Study-level results: Overall, approximately 150 TCR beta chains were annotated as cytomegalovirus-associated.

The sample was PBMCs. The clonotype comes from a woman aged 40 to 55 in good health and CMV-seronegative. The J gene is TRBJ2-1, the V gene TRBV11-3; D unclear. The CDR3 nucleotides are TGTGCCAGCAGCTTAAATTTATACAATGAGCAGTTCTTC. Residues: CASSLNLYNEQFF.